Listed here are 32 T cell receptor beta chains from one sample, sequenced in a study of blood T cell repertoires in COVID-19. The method was immunoSEQ multiplex PCR; TCRdb's version includes in-frame clones alone and lacks a portion of them. This sample carries just over 35,000 clones, approximately 78% of them seen once, and the ten largest clones take 42%. Material for sequencing was peripheral blood. The source of these receptors is a human donor in a cohort sampled during active or convalescent COVID-19. The donor label of this sample is uncertain.

The chain joins TRBV30 to TRBJ2-4, with D possibly being TRBD1 (5 bases). CDR3 length equals 13 residues. Trimming took 2 bases from V and 2 from J, leaving 7 bases between them. The germline V gene encodes CDR1 GTSNPN and CDR2 SVGIG (reference sequence). CDR3 sequence (DNA): TGTGCCTGGAGTAAGGGGACCAAAAACATTCAGTACTTC. Amino acid sequence: CAWSKGTKNIQYF.

The genes are TRBV4-1 and TRBJ2-7; TRBD1 matches 9 bases. Germline values: CDR1 MGHRA, CDR2 YSYEKL. The junction had 7 bases not matched to a gene; V was cut back by 1 base and J by 3 bases. CDR3 length: 16 amino acids. Written as DNA, the CDR3 is TGCGCCAGCAGCCAAGCTTTCGGGGGACAGGGCTACGAGCAGTACTTC. Protein product: CASSQAFGGQGYEQYF.

Points on this clone: One end of the junction fails to match germline, which may point to a read error. The gene calls are TRBV7-7 and TRBJ1-1; D not resolved. CDR1 and CDR2 (germline): SSHAT, FNYEAQ (reference sequence). The CDR3 is 13 residues long. CDR3 residues: CASSFQVNTEAFF. The CDR3 region has the DNA TGTGCTAGCAGCTTTCAGGTGAACACTGAAGCTTTCTTT. Using reference TRBV7-7 and TRBJ1-1 for the parts outside the CDR3, the full variable domain is GAGVSQSPRYKVTKRGQDVTLRCDPISSHATLYWYQQALGQGPEFLTYFNYEAQPDKSGLPSDRFSAERPEGSISTLTIQRTEQRDSAMYRCASSFQVNTEAFFGQGTRLTVV.

This chain uses TRBV7-8 with TRBJ1-1; D may be TRBD1 (5 bases). The CDR3 has 15 residues. Deletions cut 5 bases from V and 9 bases from J, with 22 bases between. Germline CDR1 SGHVS, CDR2 FQNEAQ. CDR3: CASSLSSGAGQKAFF. As DNA, the CDR3 is TGTGCCAGCAGCCTATCCTCTGGGGCCGGGCAGAAAGCTTTCTTT.

This clone was recorded only once. The rearrangement uses TRBV24-1 and TRBJ2-3; 10 nucleotides align to TRBD1. This CDR3 region has 16 residues. V was pared by 2 bases and J by 2 bases, with 3 bases of the junction left unmatched. In germline, CDR1 is KGHDR, CDR2 SFDVKD. CDR3 region: CATSDSGQGYTDTQYF. In nucleotides, the CDR3 is TGTGCCACCAGTGATTCGGGACAGGGGTACACAGATACGCAGTATTTT.

The DNA of the CDR3 is TGTGCCACCAACAAAAGACAGGGACGGAACGAGCAGTACTTC. Its protein product is CATNKRQGRNEQYF. V and J are TRBV6-5 and TRBJ2-7, with 7 positions matching TRBD1. Germline V gives CDR1 MNHEY, CDR2 SVGAGI. The CDR3 consists of 14 residues. V dropped 10 bases and J dropped 5; count of bases not matched to a gene: 14.

This clone has more than one count but fewer than ten. This chain joins TRBV6-5 and TRBJ2-3, with 11 bases that match TRBD2. Germline V gene lookup returns CDR1 MNHEY and CDR2 SVGAGI. The CDR3 has 15 residues. V trimming: 4 bases; J trimming: 5 bases; junction bases outside the gene matches: 5. CDR3 bases: TGTGCCAGCAGTTTAGCGGGAGGGCCTCTAGATACGCAGTATTTT. Encoded protein: CASSLAGGPLDTQYF.

The chain couples TRBV7-8 to TRBJ2-3; D possibly corresponds to TRBD2 (5 bases). There are 16 residues in the CDR3. The germline V gene encodes CDR1 SGHVS and CDR2 FQNEAQ. The V end was cut by 0 bases, the J end by 3 bases, with 13 bases between. CDR3: CASSLAFSGATDTQYF. DNA of the CDR3: TGTGCCAGCAGCTTAGCCTTCAGCGGTGCGACAGATACGCAGTATTTT.

This sequence joins TRBV14 and TRBJ2-7, with 7 bases identical to TRBD2. The CDR3 has 15 amino acids. Per germline, CDR1 SGHDN and CDR2 FVKESK. J lost 3 bases, V lost 0 bases, and 5 bases had no gene match. DNA of the CDR3: TGTGCCAGCAGCCAAGATTCGCTAGCGGTCTACGAGCAGTACTTC. It specifies CASSQDSLAVYEQYF.

CDR3 sequence reads: CASSPADGEIGELFF. The CDR3 DNA reads as TGTGCCAGCAGCCCCGCTGACGGGGAAATCGGGGAGCTGTTTTTT. This chain joins TRBV16 and TRBJ2-2, with D maybe TRBD2 (5 bases). The CDR3 sequence is 15 residues long. The V gene's germline CDR1 is KGHSY and CDR2 FQNENV. Deletions cut 4 bases from V and 7 bases from J, with 16 bases between. Variable domain in full (rest from reference TRBV16 and TRBJ2-2): GEEVAQTPKHLVRGEGQKAKLYCAPIKGHSYVFWYQQVLKNEFKFLISFQNENVFDETGMPKERFSAKCLPNSPCSLEIQATKLEDSAVYFCASSPADGEIGELFFGEGSRLTVL.

The chain has TRBV6-4 and TRBJ1-1; D gene ambiguous. In germline, CDR1 is MRHNA, CDR2 SNTAGT. This CDR3 is 14 amino acids long. Trimming shortened V by 5 bases and J by 1 base, and 11 bases separated the two germline ends. The CDR3 DNA sequence: TGTGCCAGCAGTCCCGAGGGCGAGAACACTGAAGCTTTCTTT. As protein: CASSPEGENTEAFF.

The genes are TRBV5-1 and TRBJ2-1, with a weak D call TRBD2 (5 bases). V shed 0 bases and J shed 8 bases, with 12 bases lying between them. Germline V CDR1 and CDR2: SGHRS, YFSETQ. The CDR3 is 14 amino acids. In nucleotides, the CDR3 is TGCGCCAGCAGCTTGGCACTAGTTGGCGATGAGCAGTTCTTC. It translates to CASSLALVGDEQFF.

This clone has just one count. The chain recombines TRBV18 with TRBJ1-3; D not resolved. The CDR3 loop spans 13 amino acids. Germline values: CDR1 KGHSH, CDR2 LQKENI. V was pared by 5 bases and J by 4 bases, with 9 bases between. CDR3 region: CASSDTVGNTIYF. The CDR3 DNA sequence: TGTGCCAGCTCAGACACCGTCGGAAACACCATATATTTT. The variable domain in full, completed from reference TRBV18 and TRBJ1-3, reads NAGVMQNPRHLVRRRGQEARLRCSPMKGHSHVYWYRQLPEEGLKFMVYLQKENIIDESGMPKERFSAEFPKEGPSILRIQQVVRGDSAAYFCASSDTVGNTIYFGEGSWLTVV.

The chain couples TRBV19 to TRBJ1-5, with 8 bases that match TRBD1. The V gene's germline CDR1 is LNHDA and CDR2 SQIVND (reference sequence). Trimming at V came to 6 bases and at J to 5 bases, leaving 3 bases not matched to a gene. CDR3 length: 13 amino acids. The chain's CDR3 is CASSRGRDQPQHF. The CDR3 coding sequence is TGTGCCAGTAGCAGGGGGCGCGATCAGCCCCAGCATTTT.

CDR3 sequence (DNA): TGTGCCAGTAGTATAGATCGGGACAGGGGTGAAGCTTTCTTT. This sequence encodes CASSIDRDRGEAFF. This chain connects TRBV19 to TRBJ1-1; 10 nucleotides align to TRBD1. This CDR3 contains 14 residues. V was pared by 0 bases and J by 7 bases, with 2 bases of the junction left unmatched. The germline gives CDR1 LNHDA, CDR2 SQIVND (reference sequence). Filled out from reference TRBV19 and TRBJ1-1, the complete variable domain reads DGGITQSPKYLFRKEGQNVTLSCEQNLNHDAMYWYRQDPGQGLRLIYYSQIVNDFQKGDIAEGYSVSREKKESFPLTVTSAQKNPTAFYLCASSIDRDRGEAFFGQGTRLTVV.

The V gene is TRBV30, the J gene TRBJ2-3; TRBD2 matches 7 bases. Germline-derived CDR1 and CDR2 are GTSNPN and SVGIG (reference sequence). The CDR3 runs to 16 residues. V was pared by 3 bases and J by 2 bases, with 11 bases of the junction left unmatched. CDR3 in amino acids: CAWRTASGGVTDTQYF. In DNA, the CDR3 is TGTGCCTGGAGGACCGCTAGCGGAGGGGTCACAGATACGCAGTATTTT.

This clone was observed many times. V is TRBV25-1 and J is TRBJ2-2; D unresolved. The CDR3 totals 14 residues. V shed 2 bases and J shed 6 bases, with 10 bases lying between them. CDR1 and CDR2 (germline): MGHDK, SYGVNS. CDR3 DNA: TGTGCCAGCAGTGAAGAGTCCTGGTCCGGGGAGCTGTTTTTT. Protein product: CASSEESWSGELFF.

This sequence joins TRBV7-9 and TRBJ1-5, with 7 bases matching TRBD1. J gave up 4 bases and V 5 bases, and 2 bases lay outside the gene matches. CDR1 is SEHNR, CDR2 FQNEAQ, per germline (reference sequence). CDR3 length: 13 residues. CDR3 protein: CASSKQGNQPQHF. The CDR3 DNA sequence: TGTGCCAGCAGCAAACAGGGGAATCAGCCCCAGCATTTT.

The chain combines TRBV19 with TRBJ1-3; TRBD1 matches 7 bases. With 5 bases clipped from V and 0 bases from J, the junction kept 7 bases outside the gene matches. CDR1 and CDR2 (germline): LNHDA, SQIVND (reference sequence). The CDR3 length is 16 residues. In nucleotides, the CDR3 is TGTGCCAGTAGTCCTTCGGGACAGCACTCTGGAAACACCATATATTTT. It translates to CASSPSGQHSGNTIYF.

The rearrangement uses TRBV4-3 and TRBJ1-2, with D maybe TRBD1 (5 bases). The CDR3 totals 12 residues. From germline, CDR1 is LGHNA and CDR2 YSLEER. Trimming cost V 1 base and J 6 bases, with 6 bases left between them. CDR3 in DNA: TGCGCCAGCAGCCAAGGACAGCATGGCTACACCTTC. Its protein product is CASSQGQHGYTF.

The chain joins TRBV19 to TRBJ2-4; 14 nucleotides align to TRBD2. CDR1 and CDR2 (germline): LNHDA, SQIVND (reference sequence). J lost 5 bases, V lost 7 bases, and 7 bases had no gene match. CDR3 length: 16 amino acids. The CDR3 reads CASTGLAGVGENIQYF. Here the CDR3 DNA reads TGTGCCAGTACGGGACTAGCGGGAGTAGGAGAAAACATTCAGTACTTC.

The rearrangement links TRBV19 to TRBJ1-1, with 7 bases identical to TRBD1. This CDR3 is 14 amino acids long. CDR1 is LNHDA, CDR2 SQIVND, per germline (reference sequence). V trimming: 7 bases; J trimming: 4 bases; junction bases outside the gene matches: 9. The CDR3 reads CASKRQGEGTEAFF. The CDR3 DNA reads TGTGCCAGTAAGCGACAGGGTGAGGGCACTGAAGCTTTCTTT.

V is TRBV18 and J is TRBJ2-3, with unresolved D. The V gene's germline CDR1 is KGHSH and CDR2 LQKENI. Between the trimmed V and J ends, which lost 3 bases and 5 bases, there was a span of 18 bases. The CDR3 sequence is 16 residues long. The CDR3 loop reads CASSPSSRTSVDTQYF. The CDR3 DNA follows: TGTGCCAGCTCACCCTCTTCGCGTACCAGCGTAGATACGCAGTATTTT.

This clone showed up just once. The CDR3 sequence is CASSYGTSGLQETQYF. The CDR3, as DNA: TGTGCCAGCAGCTACGGGACTAGCGGGCTCCAAGAGACCCAGTACTTC. J is TRBJ2-5 and V is TRBV7-8; 12 bases map to TRBD2. Per the germline V gene, CDR1 is SGHVS and CDR2 is FQNEAQ. This CDR3 has 16 amino acids. Unmatched junction bases numbered 4, after V lost 4 bases and J lost 1 base. Using reference TRBV7-8 and TRBJ2-5 for the parts outside the CDR3, the full variable domain is GAGVSQSPRYKVAKRGQDVALRCDPISGHVSLFWYQQALGQGPEFLTYFQNEAQLDKSGLPSDRFFAERPEGSVSTLKIQRTQQEDSAVYLCASSYGTSGLQETQYFGPGTRLLVL.

This chain connects TRBV7-8 to TRBJ2-7, with D maybe TRBD2 (5 bases). Germline V gene sequence: CDR1 SGHVS, CDR2 FQNEAQ. V shed 2 bases and J shed 0 bases, with 8 bases lying between them. The CDR3 extends over 14 amino acids. The CDR3 sequence is CASSLSGSSYEQYF. CDR3 DNA sequence: TGTGCCAGCAGCTTATCGGGGAGCTCCTACGAGCAGTACTTC.

The CDR3, as DNA: TGTGCCAGCAGCTCAGTCGACATATCTGGGGCCAACGTCCTGACTTTC. Translated: CASSSVDISGANVLTF. The chain recombines TRBV5-5 with TRBJ2-6; D unclear. Trimming stripped 3 bases from V and 1 base from J, with 11 bases between. Germline CDR1 SGHKS, CDR2 YYEKEE (reference sequence). This CDR3 is built from 16 residues.

The V call is TRBV5-6, the J call TRBJ2-3; 15 nucleotides line up with TRBD2. CDR1 SGHDT and CDR2 YYEEEE come from the germline V gene. CDR3 length: 19 amino acids. The ends lost 3 bases at V and 0 bases at J; junction bases unmatched: 8. CDR3: CASSSRTSGRAISTDTQYF. The CDR3 DNA follows: TGTGCCAGCAGCTCCCGGACTAGCGGGAGGGCCATCAGCACAGATACGCAGTATTTT.

Note on this clone: An end of the junction does not agree with germline; a read error may underlie this. This chain uses TRBV7-7 with TRBJ2-2; tentatively, D is TRBD1 (5 bases). CDR1 and CDR2 from the germline V gene are SSHAT and FNYEAQ (reference sequence). The CDR3 has 14 amino acids. In DNA form, the CDR3 reads TGTGCTAGCAGCTTGGGGCAGAACACCGGGGAGCTGTTTTTT. It specifies CASSLGQNTGELFF.

The genes are TRBV6-5 and TRBJ1-1; 8 bases are shared with TRBD1. The CDR3 length is 13 residues. J lost 12 bases, V lost 0 bases, and 6 bases had no gene match. Germline V gene sequence: CDR1 MNHEY, CDR2 SVGAGI. The chain's CDR3 is CASSYSGRQGTFF. CDR3 DNA: TGTGCCAGCAGTTACTCAGGCCGACAGGGGACTTTCTTT.

The CDR3 is CATSEGALFEAFF. The CDR3 coding sequence is TGTGCCACCAGCGAGGGGGCCTTATTTGAAGCTTTCTTT. The rearrangement links TRBV15 to TRBJ1-1, with 7 bases identical to TRBD1. Trimming took 5 bases from V and 7 from J; bases not matched to a gene: 7. Germline values: CDR1 LNHNV, CDR2 YYDKDF (reference sequence). The CDR3 contains 13 residues. The full variable domain, with the rest looked up from reference TRBV15 and TRBJ1-1, is DAMVIQNPRYQVTQFGKPVTLSCSQTLNHNVMYWYQQKSSQAPKLLFHYYDKDFNNEADTPDNFQSRRPNTSFCFLDIRSPGLGDTAMYLCATSEGALFEAFFGQGTRLTVV.

This chain uses TRBV19 with TRBJ1-5; 7 nucleotides agree with TRBD1. This CDR3 contains 15 residues. Germline-derived CDR1 and CDR2 are LNHDA and SQIVND (reference sequence). The J segment lost 4 bases and the V segment lost 4 bases, leaving 7 bases of the junction unmatched. CDR3 amino acids: CASSTQPTGNQPQHF. In DNA form, the CDR3 reads TGTGCCAGTAGTACCCAACCGACAGGGAATCAGCCCCAGCATTTT.

The genes are TRBV7-9 and TRBJ2-2; 7 bases are shared with TRBD1. The germline V gene encodes CDR1 SEHNR and CDR2 FQNEAQ (reference sequence). J gave up 11 bases and V 5 bases, and 5 bases lay outside the gene matches. The CDR3 is 12 amino acids. The CDR3 loop is CASSPDRFELFF. The CDR3 region has the DNA TGTGCCAGCAGCCCGGACAGGTTCGAGCTGTTTTTT.